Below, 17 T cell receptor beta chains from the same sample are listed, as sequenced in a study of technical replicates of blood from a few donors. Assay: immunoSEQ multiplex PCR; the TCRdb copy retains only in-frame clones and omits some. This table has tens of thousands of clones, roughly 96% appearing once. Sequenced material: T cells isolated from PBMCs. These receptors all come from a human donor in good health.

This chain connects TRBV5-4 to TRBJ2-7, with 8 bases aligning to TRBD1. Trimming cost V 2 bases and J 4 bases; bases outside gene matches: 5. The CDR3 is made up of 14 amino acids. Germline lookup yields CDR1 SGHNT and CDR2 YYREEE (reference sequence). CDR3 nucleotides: TGTGCCAGCAGCTTAATGGGACAGGAGTACGAGCAGTACTTC. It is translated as CASSLMGQEYEQYF.

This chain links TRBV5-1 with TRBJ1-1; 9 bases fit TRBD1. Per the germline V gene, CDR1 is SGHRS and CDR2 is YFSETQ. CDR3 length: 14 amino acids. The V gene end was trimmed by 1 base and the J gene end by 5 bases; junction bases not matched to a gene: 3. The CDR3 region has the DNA TGCGCCAGCAGCTTGAAACAGGGGGCTACTGAAGCTTTCTTT. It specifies CASSLKQGATEAFF.

This CDR3 reads CASGLNANYGYTF. The DNA of the CDR3 is TGTGCCAGTGGACTTAATGCTAACTATGGCTACACCTTC. The V and J genes are TRBV28 and TRBJ1-2; D remains unclear. V shed 9 bases and J shed 0 bases, with 11 bases lying between them. CDR3 size: 13 residues. From germline, CDR1 is MDHEN and CDR2 SYDVKM.

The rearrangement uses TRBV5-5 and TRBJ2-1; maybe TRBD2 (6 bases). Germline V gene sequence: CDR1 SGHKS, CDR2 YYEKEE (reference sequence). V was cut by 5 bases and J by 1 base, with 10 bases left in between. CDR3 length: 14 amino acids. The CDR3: CASSQRASYNEQFF. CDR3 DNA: TGTGCCAGCAGTCAGCGGGCTTCCTACAATGAGCAGTTCTTC.

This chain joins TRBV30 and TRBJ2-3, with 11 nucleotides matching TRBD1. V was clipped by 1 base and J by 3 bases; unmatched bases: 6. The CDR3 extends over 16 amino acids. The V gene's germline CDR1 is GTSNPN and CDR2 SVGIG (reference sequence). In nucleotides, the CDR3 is TGTGCCTGGAGTGCAAGCGGGACAGGGGGGACAGATACGCAGTATTTT. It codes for CAWSASGTGGTDTQYF.

The CDR3 DNA reads TGTGCCAGCAGCGTAGGGGAGTTCCAGCCCCAGCATTTT. Translation: CASSVGEFQPQHF. The gene calls are TRBV9 and TRBJ1-5, with D unclear. The CDR3 length is 13 residues. Trimming left V 0 bases short and J 7 bases short, with 8 bases between. Germline-derived CDR1 and CDR2 are SGDLS and YYNGEE.

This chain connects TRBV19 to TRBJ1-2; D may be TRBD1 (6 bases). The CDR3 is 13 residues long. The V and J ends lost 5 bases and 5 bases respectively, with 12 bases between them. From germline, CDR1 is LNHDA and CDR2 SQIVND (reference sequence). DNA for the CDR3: TGTGCCAGTAGTTTTGCAGGGGAATATGGCTACACCTTC. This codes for CASSFAGEYGYTF.

DNA of the CDR3: TGTGCCAGCAGTTTATCCGGGACAGGGGGTGGCTACACCTTC. Translating gives CASSLSGTGGGYTF. This sequence joins TRBV27 and TRBJ1-2; TRBD1 agrees at 11 bases. V lost 0 bases to trimming and J lost 7 bases; unmatched junction nucleotides: 1. The CDR3 runs 14 residues. CDR1 is MNHEY, CDR2 SMNVEV, per germline (reference sequence).

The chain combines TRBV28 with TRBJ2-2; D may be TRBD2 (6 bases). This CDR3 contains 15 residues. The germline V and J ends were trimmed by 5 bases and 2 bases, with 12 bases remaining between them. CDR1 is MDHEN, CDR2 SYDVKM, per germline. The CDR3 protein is CASSPRRVNTGELFF. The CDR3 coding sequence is TGTGCCAGCAGTCCTCGGAGGGTAAACACCGGGGAGCTGTTTTTT.

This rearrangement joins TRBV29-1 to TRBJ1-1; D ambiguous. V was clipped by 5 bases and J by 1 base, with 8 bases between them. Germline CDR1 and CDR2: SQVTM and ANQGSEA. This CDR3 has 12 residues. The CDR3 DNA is TGCAGCGTTTCCCCCTCGAACACTGAAGCTTTCTTT. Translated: CSVSPSNTEAFF.

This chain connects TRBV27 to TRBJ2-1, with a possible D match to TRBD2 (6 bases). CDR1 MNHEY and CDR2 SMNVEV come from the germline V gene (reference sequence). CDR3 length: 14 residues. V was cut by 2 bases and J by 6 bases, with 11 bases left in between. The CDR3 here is CASSLGGGGNEQFF. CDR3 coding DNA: TGTGCCAGCAGTTTAGGGGGAGGCGGCAATGAGCAGTTCTTC.

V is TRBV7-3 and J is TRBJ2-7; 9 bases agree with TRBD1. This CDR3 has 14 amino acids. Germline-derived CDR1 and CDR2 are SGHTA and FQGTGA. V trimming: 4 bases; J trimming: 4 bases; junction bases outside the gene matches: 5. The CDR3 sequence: CASSWGGQGYEQYF. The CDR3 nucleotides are TGTGCCAGCAGCTGGGGTGGACAGGGGTACGAGCAGTACTTC.

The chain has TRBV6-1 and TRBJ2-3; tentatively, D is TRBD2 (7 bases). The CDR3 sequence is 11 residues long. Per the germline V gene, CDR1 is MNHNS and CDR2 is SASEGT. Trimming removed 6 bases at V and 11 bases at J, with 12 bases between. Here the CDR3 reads CASSGGRGQYF. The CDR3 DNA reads TGTGCCAGCAGCGGGGGGCGGGGGCAGTATTTT.

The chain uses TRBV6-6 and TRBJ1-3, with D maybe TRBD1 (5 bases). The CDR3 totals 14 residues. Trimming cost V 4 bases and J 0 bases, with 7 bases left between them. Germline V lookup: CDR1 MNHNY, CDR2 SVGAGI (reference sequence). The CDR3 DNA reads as TGTGCCAGCAGTTTGGACATCTCTGGAAACACCATATATTTT. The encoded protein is CASSLDISGNTIYF.

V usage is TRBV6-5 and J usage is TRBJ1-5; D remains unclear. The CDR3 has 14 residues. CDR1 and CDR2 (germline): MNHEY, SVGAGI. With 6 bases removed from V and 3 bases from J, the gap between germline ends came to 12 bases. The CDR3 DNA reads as TGTGCCAGCAGGGCCGAGGGTAACAATCAGCCCCAGCATTTT. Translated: CASRAEGNNQPQHF.

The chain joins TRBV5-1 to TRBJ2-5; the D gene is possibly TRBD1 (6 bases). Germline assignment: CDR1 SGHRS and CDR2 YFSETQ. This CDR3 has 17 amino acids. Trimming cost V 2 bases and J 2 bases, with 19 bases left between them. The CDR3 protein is CASSFSIRDIVQETQYF. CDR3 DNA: TGCGCCAGCAGCTTCAGTATCCGGGACATCGTACAAGAGACCCAGTACTTC.

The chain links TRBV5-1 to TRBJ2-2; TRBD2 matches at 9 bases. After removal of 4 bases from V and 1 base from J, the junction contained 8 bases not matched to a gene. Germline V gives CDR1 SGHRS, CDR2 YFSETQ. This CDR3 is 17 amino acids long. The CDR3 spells CASSLNLAGKNTGELFF. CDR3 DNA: TGCGCCAGCAGCCTGAATCTAGCGGGAAAGAACACCGGGGAGCTGTTTTTT.